The 8 T cell receptor beta chains presented below share a single source sample, sequenced in a study of cytomegalovirus exposure and HLA in healthy donors. The PCR employed 60 Vbeta primers together with 13 Jbeta primers. The assay was immunoSEQ multiplex PCR, and TCRdb's table has in-frame clones only and misses some. The table records around 140,000 clones, 75% to 90% of them present only once. Sequenced material: PBMCs. The receptor set was obtained from a man between 35 and 55 years old in good health and CMV-seronegative.

V gene TRBV7-8 combines with J gene TRBJ1-2; TRBD1 aligns across 7 bases. The CDR3 is 13 amino acids. Germline CDR1 and CDR2: SGHVS and FQNEAQ. The V gene end was trimmed by 5 bases and the J gene end by 4 bases; junction bases not matched to a gene: 4. CDR3 region: CASSTGTVYGYTF. As DNA, the CDR3 is TGTGCCAGCAGCACTGGGACAGTCTATGGCTACACCTTC. The entire variable domain, with the rest obtained from reference TRBV7-8 and TRBJ1-2, is as follows: GAGVSQSPRYKVAKRGQDVALRCDPISGHVSLFWYQQALGQGPEFLTYFQNEAQLDKSGLPSDRFFAERPEGSVSTLKIQRTQQEDSAVYLCASSTGTVYGYTFGSGTRLTVV.

The CDR3 sequence is CASSQTGSGLSTDTQYF. The DNA for the CDR3 is TGCGCCAGCAGCCAAACCGGTAGCGGGCTCAGCACAGATACGCAGTATTTT. The V and J genes are TRBV4-1 and TRBJ2-3; 7 bases are shared with TRBD2. The CDR3 spans 17 residues. The V and J ends lost 2 bases and 0 bases, in that order; junction bases with no gene match: 8. Looked up from germline, CDR1 is MGHRA and CDR2 is YSYEKL.

The sample holds one count of this clone. The CDR3 bases are TGTGCCAGCAGCTTAGCATATTCCGGGACAGTCGCCGCTGCCGTTAATGAAAAACTGTTTTTT. Its translation: CASSLAYSGTVAAAVNEKLFF. V and J are TRBV7-2 and TRBJ1-4, with 7 positions matching TRBD1. The V gene's germline CDR1 is SGHTA and CDR2 FQGNSA. The CDR3 totals 21 residues. With V trimmed by 0 bases and J by 4 bases, 20 bases remained unmatched.

This clone has a handful of counts. The CDR3, as DNA: TGTGCCAGCTCACTAGGAATGGAGGAGACCCAGTACTTC. Translation gives CASSLGMEETQYF. V usage is TRBV18 and J usage is TRBJ2-5; no clear D. V lost 4 bases and J 5 bases, leaving 11 bases between the germline ends. Per the germline V gene, CDR1 is KGHSH and CDR2 is LQKENI. The CDR3 length is 13 residues.

Points on this clone: Other DNA sequences in this specimen translate into the identical CDR3. The chain couples TRBV7-9 to TRBJ1-2; 8 nucleotides align to TRBD1. With V trimmed by 1 base and J by 4 bases, 8 bases remained unmatched. The CDR3 has 16 amino acids. The germline V gene has CDR1 SEHNR and CDR2 FQNEAQ (reference sequence). The CDR3 region has the DNA TGTGCCAGCAGCTTAGGTGGACAGGGTGTTGTCTATGGCTACACCTTC. It translates to CASSLGGQGVVYGYTF. The entire variable domain, with the rest obtained from reference TRBV7-9 and TRBJ1-2, is as follows: DTGVSQNPRHKITKRGQNVTFRCDPISEHNRLYWYRQTLGQGPEFLTYFQNEAQLEKSRLLSDRFSAERPKGSFSTLEIQRTEQGDSAMYLCASSLGGQGVVYGYTFGSGTRLTVV.

This clone has a handful of counts. In DNA form, the CDR3 reads TGTGCCAGTACCCAACAGGGGGCTGGCAATCAGCCCCAGCATTTT. Protein sequence: CASTQQGAGNQPQHF. The genes are TRBV19 and TRBJ1-5; 9 bases fit TRBD1. With 7 bases clipped from V and 2 bases from J, the junction kept 6 bases outside the gene matches. The germline gives CDR1 LNHDA, CDR2 SQIVND (reference sequence). The CDR3 sequence is 15 residues long.

V gene TRBV2 combines with J gene TRBJ2-7; the match to TRBD1 covers 7 bases. CDR3 length: 14 residues. Germline values: CDR1 SNHLY, CDR2 FYNNEI. V shed 6 bases, J shed 0 bases, and the junction held 5 bases outside the gene matches. This chain's CDR3 is CASSSQGSSYEQYF. Written as DNA, the CDR3 is TGTGCCAGCAGCTCACAGGGGAGCTCCTACGAGCAGTACTTC.

The chain has TRBV5-1 and TRBJ1-6, with 12 nucleotides matching TRBD1. This CDR3 has 16 amino acids. V gave up 3 bases and J gave up 9 bases; unmatched junction bases: 7. Germline CDR1 and CDR2: SGHRS and YFSETQ. CDR3 protein: CASSSGQGALLSPLHF. DNA for the CDR3: TGCGCCAGCAGCTCGGGACAGGGGGCGCTTCTTTCACCCCTCCACTTT.